This T cell receptor (beta chain) emerged from a study of blood T cell repertoires in COVID-19. Participants' own reports of clinical history determined their cohort assignment. Data came from immunoSEQ multiplex PCR; TCRdb stores just in-frame clones and leaves some out. The table includes about 390,000 clones, around 87% detected once. This TCR was sampled from a woman aged 45-65 years who had recovered from COVID-19. Sequencing was done on a sample of PBMCs or T cells enriched from blood (not recorded which).

CDR3 protein: CASSFRGGGAGNEKLFF. Written as DNA, the CDR3 is TGTGCCAGCAGCTTCCGCGGCGGGGGCGCGGGTAATGAAAAACTGTTTTTT. V usage is TRBV7-9 and J usage is TRBJ1-4; maybe TRBD1 (6 bases). CDR3 length: 17 amino acids. Germline V gene lookup returns CDR1 SEHNR and CDR2 FQNEAQ (reference sequence). The V and J ends lost 3 bases and 4 bases respectively, with 18 bases between them.